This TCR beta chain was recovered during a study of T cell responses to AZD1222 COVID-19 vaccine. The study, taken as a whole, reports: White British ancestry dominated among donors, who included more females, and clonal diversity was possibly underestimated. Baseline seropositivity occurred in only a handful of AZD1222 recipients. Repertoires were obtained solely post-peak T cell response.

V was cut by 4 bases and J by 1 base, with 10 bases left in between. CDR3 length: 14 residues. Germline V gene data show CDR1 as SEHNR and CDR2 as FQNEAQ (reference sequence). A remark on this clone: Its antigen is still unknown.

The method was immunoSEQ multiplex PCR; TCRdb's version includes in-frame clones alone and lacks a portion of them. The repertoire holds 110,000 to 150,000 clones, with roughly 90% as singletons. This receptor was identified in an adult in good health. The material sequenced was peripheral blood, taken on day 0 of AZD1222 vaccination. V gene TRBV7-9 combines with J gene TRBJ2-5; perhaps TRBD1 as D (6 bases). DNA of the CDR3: TGTGCCAGCAGCTATATACAGGGCCAAGAGACCCAGTACTTC. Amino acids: CASSYIQGQETQYF.